The next 25 T cell receptor beta chains were all read from a single sample in a study of early T cells in non-severe SARS-CoV-2 infection. MiXCR, applied by TCRdb to the 5' RACE reads, yields one record per CDR3 protein. The sample lists roughly 28,000 distinct CDR3 sequences, around 5.8% occurring once. Sequenced: whole blood. The receptor source for this set is an adult who was a healthcare worker with PCR-confirmed SARS-CoV-2 infection or an uninfected control (not recorded which).

This clonotype showed up many times. V is TRBV15 and J is TRBJ2-3, with 12 nucleotides matching TRBD2. The V segment lost 3 bases and the J segment 4 bases; nucleotides outside the gene matches: 5. Germline CDR1 LNHNV, CDR2 YYDKDF (reference sequence). The CDR3 runs to 16 residues. CDR3 protein: CATSRVTSGSADTQYF. The CDR3 DNA reads TGTGCCACCAGCAGGGTGACTAGCGGGAGTGCAGATACGCAGTATTTT.

This clonotype was counted between two and nine times. CDR3 coding DNA: TGCGCCAGCAGCCAAGATCGGGGGGGCCGGGGGACCCAGTACTTC. It codes for CASSQDRGGRGTQYF. This chain uses TRBV4-3 with TRBJ2-5; TRBD2 matches 8 bases. The CDR3 length is 15 residues. From germline, CDR1 is LGHNA and CDR2 YSLEER. With V trimmed by 0 bases and J by 7 bases, 7 bases remained unmatched.

This clonotype appeared a few times. V and J are TRBV2 and TRBJ1-2, with TRBD1 matching over 8 bases. The CDR3 is 14 residues long. Per the germline V gene, CDR1 is SNHLY and CDR2 is FYNNEI. Trimming at V came to 7 bases and at J to 7 bases, leaving 11 bases not matched to a gene. DNA for the CDR3: TGTGCCAGCATTCCGGGACAGGCTCGATCTGGCTACACCTTC. Its protein is CASIPGQARSGYTF.

This clonotype was seen repeatedly, ten times or more. The chain joins TRBV20-1 to TRBJ1-4; D is possibly TRBD1 (5 bases). Trimming took 2 bases from V and 6 from J, leaving 7 bases between them. CDR3 length equals 12 residues. The germline V gene has CDR1 DFQATT and CDR2 SNEGSKA (reference sequence). The CDR3 sequence is CSARMTDEKLFF. The CDR3 DNA reads as TGCAGTGCTAGAATGACAGATGAAAAACTGTTTTTT.

Ten or more counts support this clonotype. V usage is TRBV7-3 and J usage is TRBJ2-2, with 7 bases that match TRBD2. Germline CDR1 and CDR2: SGHTA and FQGTGA. Trimming removed 1 base from V and 4 bases from J; junction bases left unmatched: 3. CDR3 size: 15 residues. The CDR3: CASSLRSGTTGELFF. The CDR3 DNA sequence: TGTGCCAGCAGCTTAAGAAGCGGGACCACCGGGGAGCTGTTTTTT.

This clonotype occurred a few times. The V gene is TRBV6-2 or TRBV6-3, the J gene TRBJ2-3; D might be TRBD1 (5 bases). CDR1 and CDR2 (germline): MNHEY, SVGEGT. Trimming took off 0 bases at V and 2 bases at J, with 12 bases between the two ends. The CDR3 has 16 residues. The DNA of the CDR3 is TGTGCCAGCAGTTACTCGAGGCGCAGGGCCACAGATACGCAGTATTTT. This encodes CASSYSRRRATDTQYF.

This clonotype has at least ten counts. The V gene is TRBV7-6, the J gene TRBJ2-7; D is perhaps TRBD1 or TRBD2 (5 bases each). CDR3 size: 16 residues. The ends were cut back, 0 bases at V and 0 bases at J, with 12 bases in the middle. Germline V gives CDR1 SGHVS, CDR2 FNYEAQ. The CDR3 protein is CASSLAEAGSSYEQYF. CDR3 in DNA: TGTGCCAGCAGCTTAGCGGAGGCAGGGAGCTCCTACGAGCAGTACTTC.

This clonotype was recorded at least ten times. The V gene is TRBV7-2, the J gene TRBJ1-5, with D hard to call. The CDR3 contains 14 residues. Trimming stripped 2 bases from V and 5 bases from J, with 10 bases between. Germline loops: CDR1 SGHTA, CDR2 FQGNSA. The CDR3 loop reads CASSLWVQDQPQHF. In nucleotides, the CDR3 is TGTGCCAGCAGCTTATGGGTCCAGGATCAGCCCCAGCATTTT. Drawing the rest from reference TRBV7-2 and TRBJ1-5, the complete variable domain is GAGVSQSPSNKVTEKGKDVELRCDPISGHTALYWYRQSLGQGLEFLIYFQGNSAPDKSGLPSDRFSAERTGGSVSTLTIQRTQQEDSAVYLCASSLWVQDQPQHFGDGTRLSIL.

Notes on this clonotype: A read error may account for a junction end that differs from germline. The chain links TRBV7-2 to TRBJ2-3, with a possible D match to TRBD1 (6 bases). The germline gives CDR1 SGHTA, CDR2 FQGNSA. The CDR3 length is 11 residues. Here the CDR3 DNA reads TGTGCCAGCAGCTTAAACAGGGTTATCGTATTT. Protein product: CASSLNRVIVF.

This clonotype was seen ten or more times. The chain combines TRBV18 with TRBJ2-7; tentatively, D is TRBD1 (6 bases). The CDR3 length is 17 residues. In germline, CDR1 is KGHSH, CDR2 LQKENI. V lost 3 bases and J 2 bases, leaving 20 bases between the germline ends. The CDR3 spells CASSPSSPGHDPYEQYF. The CDR3 nucleotides are TGTGCCAGCTCACCCTCTTCCCCGGGACATGACCCCTACGAGCAGTACTTC.

At least ten counts were recorded for this clonotype. V is TRBV25-1 and J is TRBJ2-1, with D perhaps TRBD2 (6 bases). This CDR3 comprises 16 residues. The V gene lost 5 bases and the J gene lost 1 base, with 15 bases spanning the gap. In germline, CDR1 is MGHDK, CDR2 SYGVNS. The CDR3 sequence is CASSFWSGSSYNEQFF. In DNA, the CDR3 is TGTGCCAGCAGTTTCTGGAGCGGGTCTTCCTACAATGAGCAGTTCTTC.

This clonotype was seen ten or more times. The V gene is TRBV29-1, the J gene TRBJ2-5; D is perhaps TRBD2 (5 bases). CDR1 is SQVTM, CDR2 ANQGSEA, per germline. V lost 6 bases and J 5 bases, leaving 13 bases between the germline ends. This CDR3 comprises 12 residues. In DNA form, the CDR3 reads TGCAGCGTAGGAACCCCGGGGGAGACCCAGTACTTC. It translates to CSVGTPGETQYF.

This clonotype was seen ten or more times. This chain uses TRBV5-1 with TRBJ2-6; D might be TRBD2 (6 bases). Trimming stripped 7 bases from V and 1 base from J, with 21 bases between. Germline V lookup: CDR1 SGHRS, CDR2 YFSETQ. The CDR3 runs 18 residues. The CDR3 protein is CASFPGTPGESGANVLTF. As DNA, the CDR3 is TGCGCCAGCTTTCCAGGGACCCCGGGGGAATCTGGGGCCAACGTCCTGACTTTC. The entire variable domain, with the rest obtained from reference TRBV5-1 and TRBJ2-6, is as follows: KAGVTQTPRYLIKTRGQQVTLSCSPISGHRSVSWYQQTPGQGLQFLFEYFSETQRNKGNFPGRFSGRQFSNSRSEMNVSTLELGDSALYLCASFPGTPGESGANVLTFGAGSRLTVL.

This clonotype was found many times. V and J are TRBV20-1 and TRBJ2-7; D is possibly TRBD1 (6 bases). Germline V CDR1 and CDR2: DFQATT, SNEGSKA (reference sequence). The CDR3 consists of 12 residues. Deletions cut 3 bases from V and 9 bases from J, with 15 bases between. This CDR3 reads CSASPLSTGQYF. The CDR3 DNA follows: TGCAGTGCTAGTCCCTTATCGACAGGGCAGTACTTC.

The table lists this clonotype with many counts. V is TRBV10-3 and J is TRBJ2-1; TRBD1 matches 7 bases. V lost 2 bases, J lost 9 bases, and 4 bases stayed unmatched. CDR1 and CDR2 (germline): ENHRY, SYGVKD. This CDR3 comprises 13 residues. Here the CDR3 DNA reads TGTGCCATCAGTGAGCAGACAGGGATTGAGCAGTTCTTC. This translates into CAISEQTGIEQFF.

This rearrangement joins TRBV4-3 to TRBJ2-7; D gene uncertain. The CDR3 sequence is 13 residues long. Germline lookup yields CDR1 LGHNA and CDR2 YSLEER. Between the trimmed V and J ends, which lost 0 bases and 6 bases, there was a span of 9 bases. CDR3 nucleotide sequence: TGCGCCAGCAGCCAAGATGGTTGGCGCGAGCAGTACTTC. Protein product: CASSQDGWREQYF.

This clonotype was detected ten times or more. V and J are TRBV6-5 and TRBJ2-5; 7 nucleotides match TRBD1. From germline, CDR1 is MNHEY and CDR2 SVGAGI. The CDR3 consists of 13 residues. The V and J ends lost 5 bases and 5 bases, in that order; junction bases with no gene match: 5. DNA of the CDR3: TGTGCCAGCAGTGAAGACAGGGTCGAGACCCAGTACTTC. This encodes CASSEDRVETQYF.

This clonotype was seen many times. The chain employs TRBV29-1 and TRBJ2-1; TRBD1 or TRBD2 may be the D gene (5 bases each). This CDR3 contains 13 residues. From germline, CDR1 is SQVTM and CDR2 ANQGSEA. Trimming cost V 7 bases and J 7 bases, with 17 bases left between them. In DNA form, the CDR3 reads TGCAGCGCGGGGCCCACCTGGGGGAATGAGCAGTTCTTC. This codes for CSAGPTWGNEQFF.

The sample holds many counts of this clonotype. This sequence joins TRBV7-8 and TRBJ2-1; the D gene is possibly TRBD1 (5 bases). The germline V gene has CDR1 SGHVS and CDR2 FQNEAQ. The CDR3 is 12 residues long. Trimming shortened V by 5 bases and J by 8 bases, and 10 bases separated the two germline ends. CDR3 sequence: CASSQPRDEQFF. The CDR3 DNA reads as TGTGCCAGCAGCCAACCCAGGGATGAGCAGTTCTTC.

Ten or more counts support this clonotype. The J gene is TRBJ2-7, the V gene TRBV28; D is perhaps TRBD1 (5 bases). Per germline, CDR1 MDHEN and CDR2 SYDVKM. Trimming removed 4 bases from V and 2 bases from J, with 9 bases in between. The CDR3 runs to 13 residues. The CDR3 protein is CASSSAGPYEQYF. The CDR3, as DNA: TGTGCCAGCAGTTCCGCAGGGCCCTACGAGCAGTACTTC.

This clonotype was observed a handful of times. J is TRBJ2-1 and V is TRBV24-1; 10 nucleotides match TRBD1. The V gene's germline CDR1 is KGHDR and CDR2 SFDVKD. The CDR3 is 16 amino acids. The J segment lost 8 bases and the V segment lost 4 bases, leaving 10 bases of the junction unmatched. For the CDR3, the DNA is TGTGCCACCAGTGACGCTCCGGGACAGGGGAGGGATGAGCAGTTCTTC. Translated, it gives CATSDAPGQGRDEQFF.

This clonotype was observed many times. The chain carries TRBV11-2 and TRBJ2-3, with D tentatively TRBD1 or TRBD2 (5 bases each). V lost 1 base and J 4 bases, leaving 6 bases between the germline ends. This CDR3 has 13 amino acids. From germline, CDR1 is SGHAT and CDR2 FQNNGV. CDR3 residues: CASSLAGPDTQYF. The CDR3 nucleotides read TGTGCCAGCAGCTTAGCGGGGCCAGATACGCAGTATTTT.

This clonotype was recorded at least ten times. V usage is TRBV18 and J usage is TRBJ2-4; D gene ambiguous. In germline, CDR1 is KGHSH, CDR2 LQKENI. The ends were cut back, 2 bases at V and 3 bases at J, with 5 bases in the middle. The CDR3 has 13 amino acids. The CDR3 DNA reads TGTGCCAGCTCACCAGAACACAAAAACATTCAGTACTTC. Its translation: CASSPEHKNIQYF.

This clonotype was found many times. The rearrangement links TRBV5-6 to TRBJ2-7; tentatively, D is TRBD2 (6 bases). This CDR3 comprises 15 residues. Trimming stripped 0 bases from V and 4 bases from J, with 14 bases between. CDR1 and CDR2 (germline): SGHDT, YYEEEE. The CDR3 sequence is CASSLAAGRAYEQYF. In DNA form, the CDR3 reads TGTGCCAGCAGCTTGGCGGCGGGAAGGGCATACGAGCAGTACTTC.

This clonotype has ten or more counts. The chain employs TRBV27 and TRBJ2-7, with D maybe TRBD1 (5 bases). V was clipped by 5 bases and J by 7 bases, with 21 bases between them. This CDR3 contains 15 residues. Germline CDR1 reads MNHEY; CDR2 reads SMNVEV (reference sequence). The CDR3 reads CASSPRGTTRGEQYF. The CDR3 DNA sequence: TGTGCCAGCAGTCCAAGGGGCACAACAAGGGGAGAGCAGTACTTC.